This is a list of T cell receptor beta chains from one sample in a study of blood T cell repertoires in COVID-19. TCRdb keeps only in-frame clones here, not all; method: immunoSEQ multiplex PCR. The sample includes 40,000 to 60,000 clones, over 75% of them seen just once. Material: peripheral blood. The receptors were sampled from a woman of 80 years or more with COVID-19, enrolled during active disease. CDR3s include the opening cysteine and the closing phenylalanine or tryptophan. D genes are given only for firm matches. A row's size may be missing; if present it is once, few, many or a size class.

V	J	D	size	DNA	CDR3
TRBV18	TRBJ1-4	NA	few	TGTGCCAGCTCACCACTGGGGACTATCGGAGAAAAACTGTTTTTT	CASSPLGTIGEKLFF
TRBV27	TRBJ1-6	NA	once	TGTGCCAGCAGTTTATCACGTCAGGGGTATTCACCCCTCCACTTT	CASSLSRQGYSPLHF
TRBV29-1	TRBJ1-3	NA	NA	TGCAGCGTTGGTGACAGCTCCCACTCTGGAAACACCATATATTTT	CSVGDSSHSGNTIYF
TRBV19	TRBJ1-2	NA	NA	TGTGCCAGTAGTACGGCAGCGAGTGCCAACTATGGCTACACCTTC	CASSTAASANYGYTF
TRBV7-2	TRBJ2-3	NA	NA	TGTGCCAGCAGTCCTCGGACTACCACAGATACGCAGTATTTT	CASSPRTTTDTQYF
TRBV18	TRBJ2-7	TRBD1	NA	TGTGCCAGCTCATCCCGGACAGGGGGAAAGTACTTC	CASSSRTGGKYF
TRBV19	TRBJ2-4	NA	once	TGTGCCAGTAGTCCCTCCCGACAGGGACTAGCCAAAAACATTCAGTACTTC	CASSPSRQGLAKNIQYF
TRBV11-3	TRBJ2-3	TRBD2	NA	TGTGCCAGTTCTCCCGGGACTAGCGGGAGACATACGCAGTATTTT	CASSPGTSGRHTQYF
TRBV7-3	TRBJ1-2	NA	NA	TGTGCCAGCAGCTTAATAGGGGGAGATGGCTACACCTTC	CASSLIGGDGYTF
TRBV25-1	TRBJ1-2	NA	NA	TGTGCCAGCAGTGAATGGCGCACCTTCCCGGGGGGCTACACCTTC	CASSEWRTFPGGYTF
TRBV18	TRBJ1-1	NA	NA	TGTGCCAGCTCACGACACGAAACCATGAACACTGAAGCTTTCTTT	CASSRHETMNTEAFF
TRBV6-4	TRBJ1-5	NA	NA	TGTGCCAGCAGTAGCGGGGGGACCAGGCGCAATCAGCCCCAGCATTTT	CASSSGGTRRNQPQHF
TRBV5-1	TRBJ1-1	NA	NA	TGCGCCAGCAGCTTCACGACAGGCGCGAACACTGAAGCTTTCTTT	CASSFTTGANTEAFF
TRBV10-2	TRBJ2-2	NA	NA	TGCGCCAGCCGAACTAACACCGGGGAGCTGTTTTTT	CASRTNTGELFF
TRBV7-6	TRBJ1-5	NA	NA	TGTGCCAGCAGCCCCCGCGGTAGCAATCAGCCCCAGCATTTT	CASSPRGSNQPQHF
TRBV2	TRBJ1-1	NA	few	TGTGCCAGCAGTGAAGCGGAGGACGGGAACACTGAAGCTTTCTTT	CASSEAEDGNTEAFF
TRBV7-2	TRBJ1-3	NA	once	TGTGCCAGCAGCTTGGGGACATCCGGAAACACCATATATTTT	CASSLGTSGNTIYF
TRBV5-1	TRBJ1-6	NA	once	TGCGCCAGCAGCTTGGGTGAGGATAATTCACCCCTCCACTTT	CASSLGEDNSPLHF
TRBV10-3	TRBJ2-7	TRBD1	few	TGTGCCATCAGTGAGGGGTTGTGGGGACAGAGCTCCTACGAGCAGTACTTC	CAISEGLWGQSSYEQYF
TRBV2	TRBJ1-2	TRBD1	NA	TGTGCCAGCAGTGAAGCGGCGACAGGGCCTTATGGCTACACCTTC	CASSEAATGPYGYTF
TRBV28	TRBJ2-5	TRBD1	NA	TGTGCCAGCAGTCAAGACAGGGGGCCCTCTGGGGAGACCCAGTACTTC	CASSQDRGPSGETQYF
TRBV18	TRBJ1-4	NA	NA	TGTGCCAGCTCGCAACAGGGTCTCGGGGAAAAACTGTTTTTT	CASSQQGLGEKLFF
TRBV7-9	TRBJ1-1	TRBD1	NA	TGTGCCAGCAGTCCGGGACAGGGTGTCGCTGAAGCTTTCTTT	CASSPGQGVAEAFF
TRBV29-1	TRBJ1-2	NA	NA	TGCAGCGTTGAAGACAGGCGGGGGGATGGCTACACCTTC	CSVEDRRGDGYTF
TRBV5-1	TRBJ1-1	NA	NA	TGCGCCAGCAGCTTTGAGGGTAACACTGAAGCTTTCTTT	CASSFEGNTEAFF
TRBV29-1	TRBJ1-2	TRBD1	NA	TGCAGCGTTGAAGGTCACTACAGGGGACCCTATGGCTACACCTTC	CSVEGHYRGPYGYTF
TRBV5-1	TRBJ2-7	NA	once	TGCGCCAGCAGCTTGGGACTAGGAAGGTACGAGCAGTACTTC	CASSLGLGRYEQYF
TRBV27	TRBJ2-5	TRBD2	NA	TGTGCCAGCAGGGAGATCGGACTAGCGGGAAAACAAGAGACCCAGTACTTC	CASREIGLAGKQETQYF
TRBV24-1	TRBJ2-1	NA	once	TGTGCCACCTCCGGCGCGGCCTCACCCTCCTACAATGAGCAGTTCTTC	CATSGAASPSYNEQFF
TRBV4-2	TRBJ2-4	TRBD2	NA	TGTGCCAGCAGCCAAGATCCAGCGGGGTTAGCCAAAAACATTCAGTACTTC	CASSQDPAGLAKNIQYF
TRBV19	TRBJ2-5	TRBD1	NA	TGTGCCAGCAACACCGGACAGGGCGGAGAGACCCAGTACTTC	CASNTGQGGETQYF
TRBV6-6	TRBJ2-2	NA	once	TGTGCCAGCAGCCCACCTAGAACCGGGGAGCTGTTTTTT	CASSPPRTGELFF
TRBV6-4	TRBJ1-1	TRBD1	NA	TGTGCCAGCAGTGAAACAGGGGGCGGTACTGAAGCTTTCTTT	CASSETGGGTEAFF
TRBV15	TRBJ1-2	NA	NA	TGTGCCACCAGCCCCCTAGACGGGAACTATGGCTACACCTTC	CATSPLDGNYGYTF
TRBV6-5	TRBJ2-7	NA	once	TGTGCCAGCAGCTATGGTAAGGGGCACGAGCAGTACTTC	CASSYGKGHEQYF
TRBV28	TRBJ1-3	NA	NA	TGTGCCAGCAAAGCTTCGATGGCTGGAAACACCATATATTTT	CASKASMAGNTIYF
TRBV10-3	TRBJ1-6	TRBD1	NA	TGTGCCATCAGTGGGGGACAGGCCAATTCACCCCTCCACTTT	CAISGGQANSPLHF
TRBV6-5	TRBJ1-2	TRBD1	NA	TGTGCCAGCAGTCGCAGGAGACAGGGTGGTGGCTACACCTTC	CASSRRRQGGGYTF
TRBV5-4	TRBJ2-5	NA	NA	TGTGCCAGCAGCTCCTCAGGGAGGGAGACCCAGTACTTC	CASSSSGRETQYF
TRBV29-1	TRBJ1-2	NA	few	TGCAGCGTCGACGGGGGGTGGGAAGTGGGCTACACCTTC	CSVDGGWEVGYTF
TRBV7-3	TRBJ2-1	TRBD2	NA	TGTGCCAGCAGCTTAAAAGCGGGGGGGCCATATGAGCAGTTCTTC	CASSLKAGGPYEQFF
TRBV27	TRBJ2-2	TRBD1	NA	TGTGCCAGCAGTCCCCGACAGGGGAACACCGGGGAGCTGTTTTTT	CASSPRQGNTGELFF
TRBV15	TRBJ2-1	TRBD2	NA	TGTGCCACCAGCAGAGCCTATTCCGGGACTAGCGGGGAGCAGTTCTTC	CATSRAYSGTSGEQFF
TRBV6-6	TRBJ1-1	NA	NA	TGTGCCAGCAGTTACGGGCGTACAAGCAACACTGAAGCTTTCTTT	CASSYGRTSNTEAFF
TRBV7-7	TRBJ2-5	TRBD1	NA	TGTGCTAGCAGCCGCGGGACAGGGCGACGGGAGACCCAGTACTTC	CASSRGTGRRETQYF
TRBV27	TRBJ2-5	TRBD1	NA	TGTGCCAGCAGGACAGGGTTGGGGGAGACCCAGTACTTC	CASRTGLGETQYF
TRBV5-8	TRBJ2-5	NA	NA	TGTGCCAGCAGTTACACCCGACAGGTCCAAGAGACCCAGTACTTC	CASSYTRQVQETQYF
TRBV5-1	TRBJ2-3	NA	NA	TGCGCCAGCAGCTACGGGGGAGGCACAGATACGCAGTATTTT	CASSYGGGTDTQYF
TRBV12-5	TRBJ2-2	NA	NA	TGTGCTAGTGGTAAGGGGACTCTGGAAGCCGGGGAGCTGTTTTTT	CASGKGTLEAGELFF
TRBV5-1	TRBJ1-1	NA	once	TGCGCCAGCAGCTTGTCTGCCAGGATCAACACTGAAGCTTTCTTT	CASSLSARINTEAFF
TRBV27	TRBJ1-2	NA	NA	TGTGCCAGCAGATCCGAACTCGGGACAAGATATGGCTACACCTTC	CASRSELGTRYGYTF
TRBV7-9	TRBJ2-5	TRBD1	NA	TGTGCCAGCAGCTTCGGCTTGGGACAGGGGAGTTCGGGGGAGACCCAGTACTTC	CASSFGLGQGSSGETQYF